Listed here are 22 T cell receptor beta chains from one sample, sequenced in a study of Ad26.COV2.S vaccination and SARS-CoV-2 variants. Sequencing used immunoSEQ multiplex PCR; TCRdb keeps in-frame clones, though not all of them. The sample consists of about 390,000 clones, more than 85% of them appearing once. Treatment of the sample: roughly 18 received Ad26.COV2.S at low or high dose, single or two shots; roughly 5 received placebo; per-sample allocation not given. The samples were gathered on day 63 after the first injection of vaccine or placebo. The sequenced sample was peripheral blood, obtained in a trial of Ad26.COV2.S vaccine versus placebo. These receptors came from a person aged 18-60 years who received the Ad26.COV2.S COVID-19 vaccine or a placebo.

The chain employs TRBV11-3 and TRBJ2-7, with D perhaps matching TRBD2 (5 bases). The germline CDR1 and CDR2 sequences are SGHNT and YENEEA. V dropped 3 bases and J dropped 3 bases, with 9 bases sitting between them. This CDR3 region has 13 residues. CDR3 coding DNA: TGTGCCAGCAGCTTGGGAGAGTTCTACGAGCAGTACTTC. This translates into CASSLGEFYEQYF.

The genes are TRBV7-2 and TRBJ2-5; 9 bases are a match to TRBD2. Trimming cost V 8 bases and J 4 bases; bases outside gene matches: 8. The CDR3 length is 14 residues. From germline, CDR1 is SGHTA and CDR2 FQGNSA. CDR3 sequence (DNA): TGTGCCAGCGGACTAGCGAAAAAGGGAGAGACCCAGTACTTC. Translation gives CASGLAKKGETQYF.

The chain links TRBV5-1 to TRBJ2-5; D possibly matches TRBD1 or TRBD2 (6 bases each). This CDR3 has 16 amino acids. The germline V gene has CDR1 SGHRS and CDR2 YFSETQ. V gave up 0 bases and J gave up 5 bases, with 17 bases separating them. CDR3 DNA sequence: TGCGCCAGCAGCTTGGATCGTAGGGGGGAAGGCGAGACCCAGTACTTC. This translates into CASSLDRRGEGETQYF.

The rearrangement uses TRBV5-4 and TRBJ2-5; D is possibly TRBD1 (6 bases). The CDR3 extends over 15 amino acids. V was cut by 1 base and J by 3 bases, with 13 bases left in between. Germline V gene data show CDR1 as SGHNT and CDR2 as YYREEE (reference sequence). CDR3 bases: TGTGCCAGCAGCTTGACAGGGCCTGGGAAAGAGACCCAGTACTTC. This sequence encodes CASSLTGPGKETQYF.

The chain couples TRBV25-1 to TRBJ2-7; weak D call: TRBD1 (5 bases). The CDR3 is 12 residues long. V was clipped by 5 bases and J by 3 bases, with 8 bases between them. Germline V gene sequence: CDR1 MGHDK, CDR2 SYGVNS. The CDR3 DNA sequence: TGTGCCAGCAGTCCTCAGGGCTACGAGCAGTACTTC. This translates into CASSPQGYEQYF.

The chain couples TRBV5-4 to TRBJ2-7, with D uncertain. The ends were cut back, 6 bases at V and 12 bases at J, with 10 bases in the middle. Germline V gene sequence: CDR1 SGHNT, CDR2 YYREEE (reference sequence). The CDR3 is made up of 9 amino acids. The CDR3 nucleotides are TGTGCCAGCATCAAAGACGTGTACTTC. Residues: CASIKDVYF. The full variable domain, completed using reference TRBV5-4 and TRBJ2-7, is ETGVTQSPTHLIKTRGQQVTLRCSSQSGHNTVSWYQQALGQGPQFIFQYYREEENGRGNFPPRFSGLQFPNYSSELNVNALELDDSALYLCASIKDVYFGPGTRLTVT.

This chain joins TRBV12-3 or TRBV12-4 and TRBJ2-2; D might be TRBD1 (5 bases). CDR3 length equals 12 residues. V dropped 3 bases and J dropped 9 bases, with 8 bases sitting between them. DNA of the CDR3: TGTGCCAGCAGTTTTCTGGGGCGGGAGCTGTTTTTT. It encodes CASSFLGRELFF.

The gene calls are TRBV2 and TRBJ1-6; perhaps TRBD1 as D (6 bases). In germline, CDR1 is SNHLY, CDR2 FYNNEI. Trimming left V 10 bases short and J 4 bases short, with 11 bases between. The CDR3 is 13 residues long. The CDR3 DNA reads TGTGCCACCAGGACAGATTATAATTCACCCCTCCACTTT. This sequence encodes CATRTDYNSPLHF.

The V gene is TRBV5-1, the J gene TRBJ1-6; 7 bases match TRBD1. The CDR3 runs 13 residues. CDR1 SGHRS and CDR2 YFSETQ come from the germline V gene. V was clipped by 4 bases and J by 9 bases; unmatched bases: 4. CDR3 in amino acids: CASSDGTASPLHF. DNA for the CDR3: TGCGCCAGCAGCGACGGGACAGCTTCACCCCTCCACTTT. Full variable domain (outside the CDR3, taken from reference TRBV5-1 and TRBJ1-6): KAGVTQTPRYLIKTRGQQVTLSCSPISGHRSVSWYQQTPGQGLQFLFEYFSETQRNKGNFPGRFSGRQFSNSRSEMNVSTLELGDSALYLCASSDGTASPLHFGNGTRLTVT.

V usage is TRBV7-2 and J usage is TRBJ2-2; a weak D match, TRBD1 (5 bases). Germline values: CDR1 SGHTA, CDR2 FQGNSA. The CDR3 runs to 15 residues. Trimming stripped 1 base from V and 1 base from J, with 7 bases between. The CDR3 DNA reads as TGTGCCAGCAGCTTAGGTGACAGGAACACCGGGGAGCTGTTTTTT. Its protein is CASSLGDRNTGELFF.

This chain's CDR3 is CAWSVLAVAGYTGELFF. The DNA for the CDR3 is TGTGCCTGGAGTGTACTGGCAGTCGCGGGCTACACCGGGGAGCTGTTTTTT. The chain recombines TRBV30 with TRBJ2-2, with D perhaps matching TRBD2 (5 bases). Germline values: CDR1 GTSNPN, CDR2 SVGIG (reference sequence). The ends were cut back, 0 bases at V and 3 bases at J, with 17 bases in the middle. This CDR3 is built from 17 residues.

Only one count was recorded for this clone. A junction end diverges from the germline sequence, so it may reflect a read error. V gene TRBV3-1 (or the pseudogene TRBV3-2) combines with J gene TRBJ2-3, with 14 bases matching TRBD2. The CDR3 loop spans 12 amino acids. The germline CDR1 and CDR2 sequences are LGHDT and YNNKEL (reference sequence). CDR3 in DNA: TGTGCCAGCAGCCGGACTAGCGGGGGGCTCCAATTT. As protein: CASSRTSGGLQF.

The chain uses TRBV29-1 and TRBJ1-1; no firm D call. Trimming took 4 bases from V and 3 from J, leaving 3 bases between them. The CDR3 totals 10 residues. Germline V gene lookup returns CDR1 SQVTM and CDR2 ANQGSEA. Written as DNA, the CDR3 is TGCAGCGTTGCCCACACTGAAGCTTTCTTT. Encoded protein: CSVAHTEAFF.

This chain joins TRBV4-1 and TRBJ2-6; no definite D call. Germline values: CDR1 MGHRA, CDR2 YSYEKL. Trimming removed 4 bases at V and 1 base at J, with 11 bases between. CDR3 length equals 16 residues. In DNA, the CDR3 is TGCGCCAGCAGCCCAGACGCTGGTTCTGGGGCCAACGTCCTGACTTTC. The encoded protein is CASSPDAGSGANVLTF.

This chain connects TRBV6-5 to TRBJ1-5; D possibly corresponds to TRBD1 (5 bases). Germline V CDR1 and CDR2: MNHEY, SVGAGI. This CDR3 is built from 13 residues. V lost 7 bases to trimming and J lost 3 bases, with 10 bases between them. CDR3 nucleotide sequence: TGTGCCAGCACGAGGGGCCCCAATCAGCCCCAGCATTTT. Residues: CASTRGPNQPQHF.

The gene calls are TRBV7-2 and TRBJ2-1; D may be TRBD2 (5 bases). V gave up 5 bases and J gave up 0 bases, with 11 bases separating them. The CDR3 sequence is 15 residues long. Per germline, CDR1 SGHTA and CDR2 FQGNSA. In nucleotides, the CDR3 is TGTGCCAGCAGCCTGGAGCGGAACTCCTACAATGAGCAGTTCTTC. It is translated as CASSLERNSYNEQFF.

The V gene is TRBV18, the J gene TRBJ1-3; D gene unclear. Germline CDR1 is KGHSH and CDR2 is LQKENI. V was cut by 0 bases and J by 4 bases, with 13 bases left in between. This CDR3 has 16 amino acids. CDR3 loop: CASSPPVIPSGNTIYF. CDR3 DNA sequence: TGTGCCAGCTCACCACCGGTGATCCCGTCCGGAAACACCATATATTTT. Using reference TRBV18 and TRBJ1-3 for the parts outside the CDR3, the full variable domain is NAGVMQNPRHLVRRRGQEARLRCSPMKGHSHVYWYRQLPEEGLKFMVYLQKENIIDESGMPKERFSAEFPKEGPSILRIQQVVRGDSAAYFCASSPPVIPSGNTIYFGEGSWLTVV.

The V call is TRBV4-1, the J call TRBJ2-1; 15 nucleotides match TRBD2. The V gene's germline CDR1 is MGHRA and CDR2 YSYEKL. V shed 5 bases and J 7 bases; nucleotides not matched to a gene: 18. CDR3 size: 20 residues. The CDR3 is CASSFPPGLAGGGTGNEQFF. DNA for the CDR3: TGCGCCAGCAGCTTTCCCCCGGGACTAGCGGGGGGTGGTACAGGGAATGAGCAGTTCTTC.

V gene TRBV3-1 (or the pseudogene TRBV3-2) combines with J gene TRBJ2-3; no clear D gene. Germline-derived CDR1 and CDR2 are LGHDT and YNNKEL (reference sequence). The CDR3 has 16 residues. Trimming pared 7 bases from V and 0 bases from J, leaving 17 bases between. CDR3 loop: CASTTDGSSSTDTQYF. The CDR3 bases are TGTGCCAGCACCACGGATGGCAGCTCTAGCACAGATACGCAGTATTTT.

With regard to this clone: Other nucleotide sequences in the sample specify the same CDR3. The chain is built from TRBV5-1 and TRBJ2-3; 9 bases match TRBD2. V shed 1 base, J shed 5 bases, and the junction held 5 bases outside the gene matches. This CDR3 is built from 15 residues. CDR1 SGHRS and CDR2 YFSETQ come from the germline V gene. CDR3 protein: CASSLRRGGRDTQYF. CDR3 nucleotide sequence: TGCGCCAGCAGCTTGCGGCGGGGGGGCCGAGATACGCAGTATTTT.

The rearrangement links TRBV4-3 to TRBJ1-6; no clear D. The CDR3 is 18 amino acids. The germline V and J ends were trimmed by 0 bases and 0 bases, with 12 bases remaining between them. Germline V gives CDR1 LGHNA, CDR2 YSLEER. DNA for the CDR3: TGCGCCAGCAGCCAAGAACCCTCGGCGAGCTCCTATAATTCACCCCTCCACTTT. This gives the protein CASSQEPSASSYNSPLHF.

This clone has just one count. V is TRBV19 and J is TRBJ2-1, with D maybe TRBD2 (5 bases). The ends were cut back, 1 base at V and 0 bases at J, with 16 bases in the middle. Germline assignment: CDR1 LNHDA and CDR2 SQIVND (reference sequence). The CDR3 extends over 18 amino acids. CDR3 bases: TGTGCCAGTAGTATAGCGAGGCTAGCACAGAGCTCCTACAATGAGCAGTTCTTC. Its protein is CASSIARLAQSSYNEQFF.